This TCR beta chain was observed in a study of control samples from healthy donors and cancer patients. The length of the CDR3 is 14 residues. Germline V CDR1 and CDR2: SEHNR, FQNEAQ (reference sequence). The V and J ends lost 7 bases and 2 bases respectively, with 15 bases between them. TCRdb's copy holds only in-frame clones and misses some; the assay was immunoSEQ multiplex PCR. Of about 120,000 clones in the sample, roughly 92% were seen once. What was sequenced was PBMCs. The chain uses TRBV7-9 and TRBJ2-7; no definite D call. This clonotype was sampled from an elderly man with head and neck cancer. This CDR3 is CASTSRTDAYEQYF. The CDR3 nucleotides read TGTGCCAGCACCTCACGGACGGACGCCTACGAGCAGTACTTC.